The 23 T cell receptor beta chains in this list originate from one sample, sequenced in a study of early T cells in non-severe SARS-CoV-2 infection. TCRdb processed the 5' RACE reads anew with MiXCR; each CDR3 protein has one entry. The data show around 30,000 distinct CDR3 sequences, roughly 5.7% seen once. Sequences were obtained from whole blood. Receptors were obtained from an adult who was a healthcare worker with PCR-confirmed SARS-CoV-2 infection or an uninfected control (not recorded which).

This clonotype showed up just a few times. The chain joins TRBV7-2 to TRBJ1-6, with D unclear. Deletions cut 1 base from V and 6 bases from J, with 1 base between. The CDR3 length is 12 residues. Germline V gene lookup returns CDR1 SGHTA and CDR2 FQGNSA. CDR3 loop: CASSLVNSPLHF. The CDR3 coding sequence is TGTGCCAGCAGCTTAGTTAATTCACCCCTCCACTTT.

At least ten counts were recorded for this clonotype. This sequence joins TRBV7-6 and TRBJ1-5; D ambiguous. V lost 10 bases and J lost 7, with 20 bases in between. Germline V gene lookup returns CDR1 SGHVS and CDR2 FNYEAQ. CDR3 length equals 14 residues. CDR3 in amino acids: CATAAEGRRQPQHF. The CDR3 DNA reads as TGTGCCACCGCGGCGGAAGGTAGGAGACAGCCCCAGCATTTT.

In its sample, this clonotype was seen many times. The chain combines TRBV20-1 with TRBJ2-3; 8 bases agree with TRBD1. The CDR3 consists of 13 residues. The germline V gene has CDR1 DFQATT and CDR2 SNEGSKA (reference sequence). Trimming removed 3 bases from V and 5 bases from J; junction bases left unmatched: 4. The CDR3 is CSASRTGLDTQYF. For the CDR3, the DNA is TGCAGTGCTAGTCGGACAGGGCTAGATACGCAGTATTTT.

The chain is built from TRBV20-1 and TRBJ2-5; 12 nucleotides agree with TRBD2. J gave up 3 bases and V 5 bases, and 7 bases lay outside the gene matches. This CDR3 is 15 amino acids long. Germline-derived CDR1 and CDR2 are DFQATT and SNEGSKA (reference sequence). CDR3 protein: CSAWPSGGAEETQYF. The CDR3 DNA is TGCAGTGCTTGGCCTAGCGGGGGGGCGGAAGAGACCCAGTACTTC.

This clonotype was seen at least ten times. The rearrangement links TRBV12-3 or TRBV12-4 to TRBJ1-1; 7 bases match TRBD1. There are 12 residues in the CDR3. V was clipped by 6 bases and J by 5 bases; unmatched bases: 3. The CDR3 DNA is TGTGCCAGCAGGACAGGGATAACTGAAGCTTTCTTT. Translated: CASRTGITEAFF.

V is TRBV29-1 and J is TRBJ1-1; 9 nucleotides match TRBD1. There are 13 residues in the CDR3. CDR1 SQVTM and CDR2 ANQGSEA come from the germline V gene. J lost 11 bases, V lost 4 bases, and 11 bases had no gene match. In nucleotides, the CDR3 is TGCAGCGTTGCGGACAGGGACAGGGTTTGGGCTTTCTTT. Amino acid sequence: CSVADRDRVWAFF. Variable domain in full (rest from reference TRBV29-1 and TRBJ1-1): SAVISQKPSRDICQRGTSLTIQCQVDSQVTMMFWYRQQPGQSLTLIATANQGSEATYESGFVIDKFPISRPNLTFSTLTVSNMSPEDSSIYLCSVADRDRVWAFFGQGTRLTVV.

The J gene is TRBJ2-3, the V gene TRBV29-1; 7 nucleotides line up with TRBD1. After removal of 6 bases from V and 4 bases from J, the junction contained 4 bases not matched to a gene. CDR3 length equals 12 residues. Germline CDR1 is SQVTM and CDR2 is ANQGSEA. CDR3 DNA: TGCAGCGTAGACAGGGAACCAGATACGCAGTATTTT. It codes for CSVDREPDTQYF.

This clonotype was recorded many times. The chain is built from TRBV7-2 and TRBJ1-2, with 9 bases aligning to TRBD1. Germline V CDR1 and CDR2: SGHTA, FQGNSA. The CDR3 covers 16 residues. Trimming cost V 4 bases and J 7 bases; bases outside gene matches: 13. The CDR3 region is CASSSLGDRVGRGYTF. CDR3 coding DNA: TGTGCCAGCAGCTCACTGGGGGACAGGGTAGGCCGTGGCTACACCTTC.

This clonotype was counted at least ten times. The chain couples TRBV20-1 to TRBJ1-5, with 7 bases lining up with TRBD1. Trimming removed 0 bases from V and 4 bases from J; junction bases left unmatched: 6. The germline gives CDR1 DFQATT, CDR2 SNEGSKA (reference sequence). The CDR3 loop spans 15 amino acids. CDR3 in amino acids: CSARDYSQGNQPQHF. The CDR3 region has the DNA TGCAGTGCTAGAGACTACTCACAGGGGAATCAGCCCCAGCATTTT.

This clonotype was found a few times. The chain links TRBV7-9 to TRBJ1-2; D uncertain. Germline V gives CDR1 SEHNR, CDR2 FQNEAQ (reference sequence). The CDR3 consists of 14 residues. Between the trimmed V and J ends, which lost 4 bases and 2 bases, there was a span of 11 bases. CDR3 loop: CASSSQALNYGYTF. CDR3 DNA sequence: TGTGCCAGCAGCTCCCAGGCGCTCAACTATGGCTACACCTTC.

This clonotype was seen at least ten times. The chain recombines TRBV7-8 with TRBJ1-3; no clear D gene. V lost 1 base and J lost 2, with 6 bases in between. CDR1 and CDR2 (germline): SGHVS, FQNEAQ. There are 14 residues in the CDR3. CDR3 loop: CASSLGGAGNTIYF. DNA for the CDR3: TGTGCCAGCAGCTTAGGAGGAGCTGGAAACACCATATATTTT. Filled out from reference TRBV7-8 and TRBJ1-3, the complete variable domain reads GAGVSQSPRYKVAKRGQDVALRCDPISGHVSLFWYQQALGQGPEFLTYFQNEAQLDKSGLPSDRFFAERPEGSVSTLKIQRTQQEDSAVYLCASSLGGAGNTIYFGEGSWLTVV.

This clonotype was recorded many times. V gene TRBV3-1 combines with J gene TRBJ2-2; D perhaps matches TRBD2 (5 bases). The V gene lost 4 bases and the J gene lost 5 bases, with 5 bases spanning the gap. The CDR3 runs to 12 residues. The germline CDR1 and CDR2 sequences are LGHDT and YNNKEL (reference sequence). This CDR3 is CASSRTTGELFF. CDR3 coding DNA: TGTGCCAGCAGCCGGACTACCGGGGAGCTGTTTTTT.

This clonotype was seen at least ten times. The chain joins TRBV15 to TRBJ1-1; D possibly corresponds to TRBD1 (6 bases). Germline CDR1 and CDR2: LNHNV and YYDKDF (reference sequence). This CDR3 region has 14 residues. Trimming shortened V by 2 bases and J by 0 bases, and 7 bases separated the two germline ends. This CDR3 is CATSRQGMNTEAFF. Here the CDR3 DNA reads TGTGCCACCAGCAGACAGGGGATGAACACTGAAGCTTTCTTT.

This clonotype was seen many times. J is TRBJ2-1 and V is TRBV6-1; 9 nucleotides match TRBD1. Looked up from germline, CDR1 is MNHNS and CDR2 is SASEGT. Germline trimming cut 4 bases from V and 7 bases from J; bases unmatched to any gene: 11. The CDR3 runs 16 residues. The CDR3 is CASSAPTGGVGNEQFF. The CDR3 region has the DNA TGTGCCAGCAGTGCTCCCACAGGGGGCGTTGGGAATGAGCAGTTCTTC.

This clonotype was counted at least ten times. The chain carries TRBV29-1 and TRBJ2-3; 9 positions match TRBD1. This CDR3 is 15 amino acids long. Trimming removed 2 bases from V and 3 bases from J; junction bases left unmatched: 6. The germline V gene encodes CDR1 SQVTM and CDR2 ANQGSEA. CDR3 in DNA: TGCAGCGTTGAATCACAGGGGGCAGTAACAGATACGCAGTATTTT. Its translation is CSVESQGAVTDTQYF.

This clonotype was seen repeatedly, ten times or more. The chain employs TRBV7-2 and TRBJ2-3, with unresolved D. Trimming shortened V by 2 bases and J by 8 bases, and 20 bases separated the two germline ends. CDR1 and CDR2 (germline): SGHTA, FQGNSA. The CDR3 extends over 16 amino acids. DNA for the CDR3: TGTGCCAGCAGCTTAAGTGACACCCCGCGCCGTGGTACGCAGTATTTT. This codes for CASSLSDTPRRGTQYF. Full variable domain (rest looked up from reference TRBV7-2 and TRBJ2-3): GAGVSQSPSNKVTEKGKDVELRCDPISGHTALYWYRQSLGQGLEFLIYFQGNSAPDKSGLPSDRFSAERTGGSVSTLTIQRTQQEDSAVYLCASSLSDTPRRGTQYFGPGTRLTVL.

The chain's CDR3 is CASSFGQGISYEQYF. The DNA of the CDR3 is TGTGCCAGCAGCTTCGGACAGGGGATCTCCTACGAGCAGTACTTC. The chain is built from TRBV11-3 and TRBJ2-7; 9 nucleotides align to TRBD1. This CDR3 has 15 residues. Germline V gives CDR1 SGHNT, CDR2 YENEEA. The J segment lost 0 bases and the V segment lost 3 bases, leaving 3 bases of the junction unmatched.

This rearrangement joins TRBV5-1 to TRBJ2-3; D unresolved. In germline, CDR1 is SGHRS, CDR2 YFSETQ. The CDR3 spans 14 residues. Trimming pared 0 bases from V and 6 bases from J, leaving 11 bases between. The CDR3 sequence is CASSLAVVRDTQYF. In DNA form, the CDR3 reads TGCGCCAGCAGCTTGGCCGTGGTGAGGGATACGCAGTATTTT.

This clonotype was counted at least ten times. The V call is TRBV7-9, the J call TRBJ1-1; no firm D call. The germline CDR1 and CDR2 sequences are SEHNR and FQNEAQ (reference sequence). The CDR3 runs to 12 residues. With 5 bases removed from V and 4 bases from J, the gap between germline ends came to 8 bases. The CDR3, as DNA: TGTGCCAGCAGCCACGGCGGCACTGAAGCTTTCTTT. It is translated as CASSHGGTEAFF.

This clonotype was observed many times. This chain uses TRBV7-2 with TRBJ2-1, with TRBD2 identical over 9 bases. Germline CDR1 SGHTA, CDR2 FQGNSA. J lost 12 bases, V lost 5 bases, and 14 bases had no gene match. The CDR3 runs to 15 residues. Written as DNA, the CDR3 is TGTGCCAGCAGCCCAGGTAGTAGCGGGGGCCTCGGGCAGTTCTTC. Amino acids: CASSPGSSGGLGQFF.

This clonotype was observed many times. The rearrangement links TRBV14 to TRBJ2-5, with D tentatively TRBD1 (6 bases). Germline V gives CDR1 SGHDN, CDR2 FVKESK. Trimming stripped 3 bases from V and 2 bases from J, with 13 bases between. This CDR3 spans 15 amino acids. DNA for the CDR3: TGTGCCAGCAGCCACAACAGGGCATCACAAGAGACCCAGTACTTC. It yields the protein CASSHNRASQETQYF.

Ten or more counts support this clonotype. The chain employs TRBV7-2 and TRBJ1-4; the match to TRBD1 covers 9 bases. Germline V gives CDR1 SGHTA, CDR2 FQGNSA. V gave up 5 bases and J gave up 8 bases; unmatched junction bases: 6. The CDR3 has 14 residues. Written as DNA, the CDR3 is TGTGCCAGCAGCGCGGGACAGGGTCCGGAAAAACTGTTTTTT. Residues: CASSAGQGPEKLFF.

This clonotype was counted many times. The chain combines TRBV7-2 with TRBJ1-3; D is possibly TRBD1 (6 bases). Germline V lookup: CDR1 SGHTA, CDR2 FQGNSA. The V gene lost 5 bases and the J gene lost 2 bases, with 13 bases spanning the gap. CDR3 length: 15 amino acids. The CDR3 DNA reads as TGTGCCAGCAGCACACAGGGCTTGGCTGGAAACACCATATATTTT. This codes for CASSTQGLAGNTIYF.